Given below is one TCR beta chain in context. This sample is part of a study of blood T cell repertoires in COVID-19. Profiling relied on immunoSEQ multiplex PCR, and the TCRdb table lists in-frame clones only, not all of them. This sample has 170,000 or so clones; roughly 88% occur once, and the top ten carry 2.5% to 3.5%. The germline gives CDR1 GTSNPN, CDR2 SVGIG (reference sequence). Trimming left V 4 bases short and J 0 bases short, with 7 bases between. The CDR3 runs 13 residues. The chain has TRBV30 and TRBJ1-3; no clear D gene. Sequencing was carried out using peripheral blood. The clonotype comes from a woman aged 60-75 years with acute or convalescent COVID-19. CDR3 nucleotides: TGTGCCTGGAATGACTTCTCTGGAAACACCATATATTTT. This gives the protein CAWNDFSGNTIYF.